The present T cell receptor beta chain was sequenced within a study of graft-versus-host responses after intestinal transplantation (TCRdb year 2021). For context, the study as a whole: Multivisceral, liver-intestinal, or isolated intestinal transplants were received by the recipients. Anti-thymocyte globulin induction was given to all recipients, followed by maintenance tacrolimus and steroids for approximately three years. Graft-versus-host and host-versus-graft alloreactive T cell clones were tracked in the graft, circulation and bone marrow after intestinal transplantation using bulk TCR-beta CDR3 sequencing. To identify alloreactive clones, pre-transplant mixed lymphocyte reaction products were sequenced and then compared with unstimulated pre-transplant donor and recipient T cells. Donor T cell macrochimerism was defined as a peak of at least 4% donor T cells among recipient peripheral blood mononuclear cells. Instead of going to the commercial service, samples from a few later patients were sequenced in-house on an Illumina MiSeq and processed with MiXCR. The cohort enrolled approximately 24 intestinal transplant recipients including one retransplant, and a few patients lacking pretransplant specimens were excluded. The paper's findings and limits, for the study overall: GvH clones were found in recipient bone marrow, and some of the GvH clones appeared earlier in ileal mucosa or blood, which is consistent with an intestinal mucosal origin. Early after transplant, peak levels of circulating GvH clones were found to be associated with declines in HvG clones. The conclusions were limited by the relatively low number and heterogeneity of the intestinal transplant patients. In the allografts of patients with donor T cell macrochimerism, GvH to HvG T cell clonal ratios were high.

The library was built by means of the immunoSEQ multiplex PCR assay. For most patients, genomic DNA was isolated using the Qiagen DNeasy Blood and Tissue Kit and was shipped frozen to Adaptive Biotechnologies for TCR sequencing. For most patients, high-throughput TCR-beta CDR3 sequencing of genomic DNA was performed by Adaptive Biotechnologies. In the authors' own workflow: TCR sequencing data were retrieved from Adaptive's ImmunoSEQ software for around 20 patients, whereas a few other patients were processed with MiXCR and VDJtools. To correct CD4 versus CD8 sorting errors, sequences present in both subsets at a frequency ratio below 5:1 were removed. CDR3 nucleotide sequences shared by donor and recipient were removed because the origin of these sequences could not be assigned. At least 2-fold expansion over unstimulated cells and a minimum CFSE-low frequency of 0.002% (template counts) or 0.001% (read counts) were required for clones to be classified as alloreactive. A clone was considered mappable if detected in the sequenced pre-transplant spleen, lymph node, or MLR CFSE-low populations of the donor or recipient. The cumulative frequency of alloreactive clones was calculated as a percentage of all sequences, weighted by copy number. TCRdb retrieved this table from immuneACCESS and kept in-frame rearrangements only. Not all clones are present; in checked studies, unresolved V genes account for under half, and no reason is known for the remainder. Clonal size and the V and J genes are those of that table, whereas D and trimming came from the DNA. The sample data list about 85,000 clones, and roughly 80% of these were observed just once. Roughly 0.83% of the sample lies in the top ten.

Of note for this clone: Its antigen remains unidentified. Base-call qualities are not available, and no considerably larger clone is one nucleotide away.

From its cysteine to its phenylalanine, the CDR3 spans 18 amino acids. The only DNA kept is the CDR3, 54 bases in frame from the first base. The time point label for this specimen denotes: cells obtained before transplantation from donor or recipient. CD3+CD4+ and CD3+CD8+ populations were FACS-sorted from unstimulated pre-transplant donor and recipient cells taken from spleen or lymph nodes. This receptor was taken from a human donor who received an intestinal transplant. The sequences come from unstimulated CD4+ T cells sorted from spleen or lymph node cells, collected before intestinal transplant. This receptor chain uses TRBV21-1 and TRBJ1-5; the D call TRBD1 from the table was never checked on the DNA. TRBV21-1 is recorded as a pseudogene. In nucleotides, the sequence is TGTGCCAGCAGCAAAGTAGGGACAGGGGGCGGGAAGAGTCAGCCCCAGCATTTT. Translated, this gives CASSKVGTGGGKSQPQHF.